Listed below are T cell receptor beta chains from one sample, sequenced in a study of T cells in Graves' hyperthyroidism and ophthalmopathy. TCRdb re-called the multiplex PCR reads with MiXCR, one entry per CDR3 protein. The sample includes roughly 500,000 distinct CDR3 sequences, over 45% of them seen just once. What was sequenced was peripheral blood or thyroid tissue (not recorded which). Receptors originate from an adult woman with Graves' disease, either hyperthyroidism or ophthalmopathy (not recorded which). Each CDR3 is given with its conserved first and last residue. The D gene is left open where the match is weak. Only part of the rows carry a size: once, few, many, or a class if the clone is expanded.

cdr3_aa: CSVEERGLQETQYF
cdr3_nt: TGCAGCGTTGAAGAAAGGGGTTTGCAAGAGACCCAGTACTTC
v_call: TRBV29-1
clone_size: many
j_call: TRBJ2-5
d_call: NA

cdr3_aa: CATSDVQWSDGYTF
cdr3_nt: TGTGCCACCAGTGATGTCCAATGGTCGGATGGCTACACCTTC
v_call: TRBV24-1
clone_size: NA
j_call: TRBJ1-2
d_call: NA

cdr3_aa: CASSARTGGITNYGYTF
cdr3_nt: TGTGCCAGCAGCGCCCGGACAGGCGGGATCACTAACTATGGCTACACCTTC
v_call: TRBV7-2
clone_size: many
j_call: TRBJ1-2
d_call: TRBD1

cdr3_aa: CASSLDPGNYGYTF
cdr3_nt: TGTGCCAGCAGCTTAGACCCAGGGAACTATGGCTACACCTTC
v_call: TRBV7-9
clone_size: many
j_call: TRBJ1-2
d_call: NA

cdr3_aa: CVSSLRPLRSYGYTF
cdr3_nt: TGTGTCAGCAGTTTACGGCCACTGCGCAGCTATGGCTACACCTTC
v_call: TRBV12-3/TRBV12-4
clone_size: NA
j_call: TRBJ1-2
d_call: NA

cdr3_aa: CASSQGEQFKQYF
cdr3_nt: TGTGCCAGCAGCCAGGGAGAGCAGTTTAAGCAGTACTTC
v_call: TRBV5-5
clone_size: NA
j_call: TRBJ2-7
d_call: NA

cdr3_aa: CSARDRRLSGNTIYF
cdr3_nt: TGCAGTGCTAGAGATCGTCGGCTCTCTGGAAACACCATATATTTT
v_call: TRBV20-1
clone_size: many
j_call: TRBJ1-3
d_call: NA

cdr3_aa: CASSSIPGDGYTF
cdr3_nt: TGCGCCAGCAGCTCAATCCCGGGAGATGGCTACACCTTC
v_call: TRBV5-1
clone_size: few
j_call: TRBJ1-2
d_call: NA

cdr3_aa: CATSFAGEDTEAFF
cdr3_nt: TGTGCCACATCTTTTGCAGGGGAGGACACTGAAGCTTTCTTT
v_call: TRBV10-3
clone_size: NA
j_call: TRBJ1-1
d_call: NA

cdr3_aa: CASSWLAGGSYEQYF
cdr3_nt: TGTGCCAGCAGTTGGCTAGCGGGAGGAAGCTACGAGCAGTACTTC
v_call: TRBV7-9
clone_size: NA
j_call: TRBJ2-7
d_call: TRBD2

cdr3_aa: CASRLQPNTEAFF
cdr3_nt: TGTGCCAGCAGGTTACAGCCGAACACTGAAGCTTTCTTT
v_call: TRBV2
clone_size: many
j_call: TRBJ1-1
d_call: NA

cdr3_aa: CASSQDFGGNQETQYF
cdr3_nt: TGTGCCAGCAGTCAAGATTTCGGAGGGAACCAAGAGACCCAGTACTTC
v_call: TRBV2
clone_size: NA
j_call: TRBJ2-5
d_call: NA

cdr3_aa: CASTLASNTGELFF
cdr3_nt: TGTGCCAGCACTCTGGCCTCGAACACCGGGGAGCTGTTTTTT
v_call: TRBV2
clone_size: many
j_call: TRBJ2-2
d_call: NA

cdr3_aa: CASTAGRSYEQYF
cdr3_nt: TGTGCCAGCACCGCGGGACGGTCCTACGAGCAGTACTTC
v_call: TRBV7-9
clone_size: many
j_call: TRBJ2-7
d_call: NA

cdr3_aa: CASSDVSGTANTGELFF
cdr3_nt: TGTGCCAGCAGCGATGTAAGCGGGACAGCGAACACCGGGGAGCTGTTTTTT
v_call: TRBV7-9
clone_size: many
j_call: TRBJ2-2
d_call: NA

cdr3_aa: CASSQGSQPQYF
cdr3_nt: TGTGCCAGCAGTCAGGGCAGTCAGCCCCAGTACTTC
v_call: TRBV2
clone_size: few
j_call: TRBJ2-5
d_call: NA

cdr3_aa: CASSPTAGGQPQHF
cdr3_nt: TGTGCCAGCTCACCAACGGCCGGGGGCCAGCCCCAGCATTTT
v_call: TRBV18
clone_size: NA
j_call: TRBJ1-5
d_call: NA

cdr3_aa: CASSPRQGHIYGYTF
cdr3_nt: TGTGCCAGCAGCCCAAGGCAGGGGCATATCTATGGCTACACCTTC
v_call: TRBV11-2
clone_size: many
j_call: TRBJ1-2
d_call: NA

cdr3_aa: CASGRGYTGELFF
cdr3_nt: TGCGCCAGCGGAAGAGGGTACACCGGGGAGCTGTTTTTT
v_call: TRBV5-1
clone_size: many
j_call: TRBJ2-2
d_call: NA

cdr3_aa: CASRRQENQETQYF
cdr3_nt: TGCGCCAGCAGGAGACAGGAAAACCAAGAGACCCAGTACTTC
v_call: TRBV10-1
clone_size: many
j_call: TRBJ2-5
d_call: NA